The 7 T cell receptor beta chains in this list originate from one sample, sequenced in a study of identical twins. In TCRdb, the 5' RACE reads were re-called with MiXCR into one record per CDR3 protein. The data show around 960,000 distinct CDR3 sequences, with 9% to 15% seen just once and about 1.5% held by the top ten. The sample was also reused in another study, on yellow fever vaccine responses in identical twins.

Sequenced material: PBMCs. These receptors were taken from a woman aged 18-35 years in good health.

This clonotype occurred a few times. The chain joins TRBV13 to TRBJ1-1; the D is unclear. CDR3 length: 14 residues. V lost 5 bases and J lost 5, with 15 bases in between. Germline-derived CDR1 and CDR2 are PRHDT and FYEKMQ (reference sequence). The CDR3 sequence: CASSPEGRLTEAFF. The CDR3 region has the DNA TGTGCCAGCAGCCCTGAGGGCAGGCTGACTGAAGCTTTCTTT.

This clonotype was detected a few times. The chain combines TRBV28 with TRBJ2-7; TRBD1 is a possible D gene (5 bases). The V gene lost 7 bases and the J gene lost 4 bases, with 14 bases spanning the gap. The CDR3 has 13 amino acids. CDR1 is MDHEN and CDR2 is SYDVKM in the germline V gene. Written as DNA, the CDR3 is TGTGCCAGCACCCGACAGTATTCTTACGAGCAGTACTTC. Translation gives CASTRQYSYEQYF.

Here the CDR3 reads CASSASGMSYNEQFF. In DNA, the CDR3 is TGTGCCAGCAGTGCTAGCGGGATGTCCTACAATGAGCAGTTCTTC. The chain is built from TRBV6-1 and TRBJ2-1, with 9 nucleotides matching TRBD2. With V trimmed by 4 bases and J by 1 base, 2 bases remained unmatched. CDR3 length: 15 residues. CDR1 and CDR2 (germline): MNHNS, SASEGT.

The chain carries TRBV29-1 and TRBJ1-2; 7 bases map to TRBD1. After removal of 5 bases from V and 4 bases from J, the junction contained 7 bases not matched to a gene. Germline assignment: CDR1 SQVTM and CDR2 ANQGSEA. The CDR3 runs to 13 residues. The CDR3 region is CSVRRQGAYGYTF. The CDR3, as DNA: TGCAGCGTTAGAAGACAGGGCGCCTATGGCTACACCTTC.

This clonotype was counted ten times or more. The CDR3, as DNA: TGTGCCAGCAGTACTGGGGGGGGGGGTGAGCTGTTTTTT. It is translated as CASSTGGGGELFF. The chain is built from TRBV12-3 or TRBV12-4 and TRBJ2-2; TRBD2 aligns across 7 bases. The CDR3 spans 13 residues. The junction had 8 bases not matched to a gene; V was cut back by 5 bases and J by 11 bases.

The chain has TRBV3-1 and TRBJ2-3, with a possible D match to TRBD2 (7 bases). Germline loops: CDR1 LGHDT, CDR2 YNNKEL (reference sequence). The CDR3 has 16 residues. V lost 4 bases to trimming and J lost 5 bases, with 19 bases between them. The CDR3 bases are TGTGCCAGCAGCCTCCCGTTAGGGGGGGCCGGAGATACGCAGTATTTT. It yields the protein CASSLPLGGAGDTQYF.

This clonotype has only a few counts. Here the CDR3 DNA reads TGTGCCAGCACGGGACTAGCGGGACTTACAGATACGCAGTATTTT. Translating gives CASTGLAGLTDTQYF. The gene calls are TRBV11-2 and TRBJ2-3; 13 bases are a match to TRBD2. In germline, CDR1 is SGHAT, CDR2 FQNNGV. The CDR3 is 15 amino acids. The V and J ends lost 7 bases and 3 bases, in that order; junction bases with no gene match: 4.